This T cell receptor (beta chain) stems from a study of blood T cell repertoires in COVID-19. Study information: Samples representing acute and convalescent COVID-19 were sourced from the United States, Italy and Spain. Nucleic acid was either cDNA or gDNA, and it came from T cells, B-cell-depleted T cells, or PBMCs.

Original processing notes: Cell counts per sample came from amplifying reference gene primers. The repertoire was sequenced with immunoSEQ multiplex PCR; TCRdb's copy has only in-frame clones and lacks some. The V and J calls and clone size come from that table; D and trimming were worked out from the DNA. The profile shows over 85,000 clones, more than 65% of them singletons. The J segment lost 3 bases and the V segment lost 0 bases, leaving 6 bases of the junction unmatched. Germline lookup yields CDR1 SGHNT and CDR2 YYREEE (reference sequence). The length of the CDR3 is 16 residues. This clone has just a few counts.

Sequenced material: peripheral blood. The TCR comes from a woman older than 75 with acute or convalescent COVID-19. J is TRBJ2-7 and V is TRBV5-4; the match to TRBD2 covers 10 bases. CDR3 bases: TGTGCCAGCAGCTTGGCCGCTAGCGGGGGCTACTACGAGCAGTACTTC. It translates to CASSLAASGGYYEQYF.